A single T cell receptor (beta chain) is shown here with its context. The sample comes from a study of control samples from healthy donors and cancer patients. The CDR3 is made up of 14 amino acids. Germline-derived CDR1 and CDR2 are SGHVS and FQNEAQ. V dropped 5 bases and J dropped 6 bases, with 13 bases sitting between them. Measured with immunoSEQ multiplex PCR; TCRdb has only the in-frame clones, and not every one. The data contain around 99,000 clones, roughly 91% of them singletons. This chain uses TRBV7-8 with TRBJ2-2; a weak D match, TRBD2 (6 bases). This TCR was sampled from a woman between 45 and 65 years old in good health. Sequencing input: blood. CDR3 region: CASSLHSGAGELFF. The CDR3 bases are TGTGCCAGCAGCCTCCATTCGGGGGCCGGGGAGCTGTTTTTT.